Shown below are 2 T cell receptor beta chains from a single sample sequenced in a study of neurological immune-mediated disorders (dated by TCRdb to about 2019). The library was built by means of 5' RACE. Instrument on record: Illumina HiSeq 2500. TCRdb reanalyzed the raw reads on its own, using fastp at Q25 for trimming and MiXCR for clone calling, and kept in-frame beta chains. A single entry per CDR3 protein holds the most common genes and DNA from its merged rows. This sample gives roughly 30,000 distinct CDR3 sequences in total; about 12% of them show up just once. The ten largest clones take up 5.5% to 7.5% of the sample. The source material was PBMCs. All receptors derive from a woman aged 60-75 years in good health.

This clonotype has ten or more counts. V and J are TRBV7-2 and TRBJ1-4, with 12 bases matching TRBD1. Germline V lookup: CDR1 SGHTA, CDR2 FQGNSA. CDR3 size: 15 residues. V lost 3 bases to trimming and J lost 7 bases; unmatched junction nucleotides: 3. The CDR3 coding sequence is TGTGCCAGCAGCTTGGGACAGGGGGCGTTTGAAAAACTGTTTTTT. It encodes CASSLGQGAFEKLFF.

The sample holds many counts of this clonotype. V and J are TRBV20-1 and TRBJ2-2, with D hard to call. Germline CDR1 DFQATT, CDR2 SNEGSKA (reference sequence). The length of the CDR3 is 12 residues. Trimming cost V 3 bases and J 4 bases, with 6 bases left between them. CDR3 nucleotide sequence: TGCAGTGCTAGGGCCCTCACCGGGGAGCTGTTTTTT. It translates to CSARALTGELFF.